A single sample gave rise to the 15 T cell receptor beta chains below, sequenced in a study of shared clonotypes between healthy human individuals. Produced via immunoSEQ multiplex PCR; TCRdb's table is partial and in-frame only. The table lists roughly 1,500,000 clones, 98% of them singletons. Sequencing input: naive CD4+ T cells sorted from blood. Described subset: CD45RA+ positively selected. Receptors originate from a man aged 30-40 years in good health.

The rearrangement links TRBV14 to TRBJ2-7; D is uncertain. CDR1 and CDR2 from the germline V gene are SGHDN and FVKESK. The CDR3 runs to 14 residues. V was shortened by 4 bases and J by 2 bases, with 12 bases between the two germline ends. The CDR3 sequence: CASSLPRVPYEQYF. Here the CDR3 DNA reads TGTGCCAGCAGCCTGCCCCGGGTCCCCTACGAGCAGTACTTC.

The chain is built from TRBV30 and TRBJ1-2, with a possible D match to TRBD1 (5 bases). Trimming removed 4 bases from V and 4 bases from J, with 16 bases in between. Germline V gives CDR1 GTSNPN, CDR2 SVGIG (reference sequence). This CDR3 spans 14 amino acids. The CDR3 bases are TGTGCCTGGAAATTACACGGGGGTGGCTATGGCTACACCTTC. Its protein product is CAWKLHGGGYGYTF.

The rearrangement links TRBV5-5 to TRBJ2-7, with D possibly TRBD2 on 6 matching bases. The V gene's germline CDR1 is SGHKS and CDR2 YYEKEE (reference sequence). This CDR3 region has 15 residues. V lost 0 bases and J 4 bases, leaving 14 bases between the germline ends. The CDR3 DNA follows: TGTGCCAGCAGCTTGGTCGGGGGAGACCGGTACGAGCAGTACTTC. It translates to CASSLVGGDRYEQYF.

The chain links TRBV28 to TRBJ1-1; D remains ambiguous. The germline V and J ends were trimmed by 5 bases and 6 bases, with 10 bases remaining between them. Germline CDR1 reads MDHEN; CDR2 reads SYDVKM. The CDR3 is 12 residues long. CDR3 DNA: TGTGCCAGCAGTCGCCCCGGGCCTGAAGCTTTCTTT. Translation gives CASSRPGPEAFF.

On this clone itself: At one of its ends the junction is not consistent with the germline gene, which may arise from a read error. The chain uses TRBV28 and TRBJ1-2, with 8 bases lining up with TRBD1. Germline V gene lookup returns CDR1 MDHEN and CDR2 SYDVKM. This CDR3 is 15 amino acids long. The CDR3 DNA reads TGTGCCAGCAGGACAGCCGGGACAGGCGCATCAGATGGGTCCTTC. Translated, it gives CASRTAGTGASDGSF.

V gene TRBV5-1 combines with J gene TRBJ1-1, with TRBD1 as a possible D gene (5 bases). The V gene's germline CDR1 is SGHRS and CDR2 YFSETQ. The CDR3 extends over 14 amino acids. The V end was cut by 2 bases, the J end by 4 bases, with 12 bases between. In nucleotides, the CDR3 is TGCGCCAGCAGCTTCAGGGAATTAGGCACTGAAGCTTTCTTT. It is translated as CASSFRELGTEAFF. Filled out from reference TRBV5-1 and TRBJ1-1, the complete variable domain reads KAGVTQTPRYLIKTRGQQVTLSCSPISGHRSVSWYQQTPGQGLQFLFEYFSETQRNKGNFPGRFSGRQFSNSRSEMNVSTLELGDSALYLCASSFRELGTEAFFGQGTRLTVV.

This clone came up once. The gene calls are TRBV30 and TRBJ1-5; D possibly corresponds to TRBD1 (5 bases). Trimming took 1 base from V and 2 from J, leaving 6 bases between them. The germline V gene has CDR1 GTSNPN and CDR2 SVGIG (reference sequence). The CDR3 consists of 13 residues. In DNA, the CDR3 is TGTGCCTGGAGTGGCAGGGGCAATCAGCCCCAGCATTTT. As protein: CAWSGRGNQPQHF.

The chain links TRBV7-8 to TRBJ1-3; 8 bases are shared with TRBD1. The CDR3 spans 15 residues. Germline values: CDR1 SGHVS, CDR2 FQNEAQ. J lost 8 bases, V lost 5 bases, and 11 bases had no gene match. CDR3 loop: CASSPGDRGADTIYF. The CDR3 region has the DNA TGTGCCAGCAGCCCCGGCGACAGGGGCGCGGACACCATATATTTT.

This chain uses TRBV30 with TRBJ2-1, with 11 bases that match TRBD2. CDR1 is GTSNPN, CDR2 SVGIG, per germline (reference sequence). The CDR3 covers 15 residues. Trimming cost V 3 bases and J 2 bases; bases outside gene matches: 3. The CDR3 loop reads CAWRLAGVPYNEQFF. CDR3 nucleotides: TGTGCCTGGAGACTAGCGGGAGTGCCCTACAATGAGCAGTTCTTC.

The chain is built from TRBV10-3 and TRBJ1-2; 8 bases map to TRBD1. This CDR3 is built from 13 residues. The germline gives CDR1 ENHRY, CDR2 SYGVKD. V shed 10 bases, J shed 2 bases, and the junction held 6 bases outside the gene matches. The chain's CDR3 is CATWRQGNYGYTF. The CDR3 DNA reads as TGTGCCACCTGGAGACAGGGGAACTATGGCTACACCTTC.

V and J are TRBV27 and TRBJ1-4, with 7 bases identical to TRBD1. V trimming: 3 bases; J trimming: 8 bases; junction bases outside the gene matches: 12. The length of the CDR3 is 16 residues. CDR1 and CDR2 from the germline V gene are MNHEY and SMNVEV (reference sequence). The CDR3 region has the DNA TGTGCCAGCAGTTTCGCCTCCGGGACAGTTAGGGAAAAACTGTTTTTT. Protein sequence: CASSFASGTVREKLFF.

This chain links TRBV2 with TRBJ1-1; the D is unclear. The V gene lost 6 bases and the J gene lost 5 bases, with 16 bases spanning the gap. CDR3 length: 14 amino acids. Germline assignment: CDR1 SNHLY and CDR2 FYNNEI. This chain's CDR3 is CASRSSLSATEAFF. DNA for the CDR3: TGTGCCAGCAGGTCATCCTTATCTGCGACTGAAGCTTTCTTT.

This clone was seen a single time. The chain employs TRBV7-3 and TRBJ2-1, with 7 bases aligning to TRBD2. V lost 5 bases to trimming and J lost 4 bases; unmatched junction nucleotides: 11. Germline V gene sequence: CDR1 SGHTA, CDR2 FQGTGA. The CDR3 sequence is 16 residues long. The CDR3 sequence is CASSLGAGEGYNEQFF. CDR3 nucleotides: TGTGCCAGCAGCCTAGGGGCGGGAGAAGGGTACAATGAGCAGTTCTTC. The full variable domain, with the rest looked up from reference TRBV7-3 and TRBJ2-1, is GAGVSQTPSNKVTEKGKYVELRCDPISGHTALYWYRQSLGQGPEFLIYFQGTGAADDSGLPNDRFFAVRPEGSVSTLKIQRTERGDSAVYLCASSLGAGEGYNEQFFGPGTRLTVL.

The chain employs TRBV4-1 and TRBJ2-2; D gene ambiguous. CDR1 MGHRA and CDR2 YSYEKL come from the germline V gene. Trimming left V 4 bases short and J 1 base short, with 13 bases between. The CDR3 sequence is 16 residues long. CDR3 nucleotide sequence: TGCGCCAGCAGCCTTTTCGGCACGATGAACACCGGGGAGCTGTTTTTT. Encoded protein: CASSLFGTMNTGELFF.

CDR3 region: CASSQGPGLAVSTDTQYF. As DNA, the CDR3 is TGCGCCAGCAGCCAAGGACCCGGCCTAGCAGTTAGCACAGATACGCAGTATTTT. This chain joins TRBV4-1 and TRBJ2-3; D perhaps matches TRBD2 (5 bases). V lost 1 base and J 0 bases, leaving 17 bases between the germline ends. This CDR3 contains 18 residues. CDR1 and CDR2 from the germline V gene are MGHRA and YSYEKL.